These 32 T cell receptor beta chains came from one sample sequenced in a study of early T cells in non-severe SARS-CoV-2 infection. A single record per CDR3 protein comes from TCRdb applying MiXCR to the 5' RACE reads. The repertoire holds fewer than 120,000 distinct CDR3 sequences, with roughly an eighth as singletons. Sequenced here: whole blood, sampled at baseline. The source is an adult who was a healthcare worker with PCR-confirmed SARS-CoV-2 infection or an uninfected control (not recorded which).

This clonotype was observed many times. This rearrangement joins TRBV29-1 to TRBJ1-1; 9 bases fit TRBD1. Germline lookup yields CDR1 SQVTM and CDR2 ANQGSEA. J gave up 1 base and V 6 bases, and 0 bases lay outside the gene matches. This CDR3 is built from 12 residues. CDR3 loop: CSVGQGNTEAFF. In DNA, the CDR3 is TGCAGCGTGGGACAGGGGAACACTGAAGCTTTCTTT.

This clonotype was seen a few times. Germline and junction disagree at one end, which may indicate a read error. This sequence joins TRBV3-1 and TRBJ1-4; TRBD1 might be the D (5 bases). CDR1 and CDR2 from the germline V gene are LGHDT and YNNKEL (reference sequence). This CDR3 has 15 amino acids. CDR3 nucleotides: TGTGCCAGCAGACAAGGTCTGGGGCAGGATGAAAAACTGTTTTTT. It codes for CASRQGLGQDEKLFF.

At least ten counts were recorded for this clonotype. V gene TRBV20-1 combines with J gene TRBJ2-2, with 14 bases matching TRBD2. V lost 5 bases to trimming and J lost 5 bases; unmatched junction nucleotides: 4. Germline CDR1 and CDR2: DFQATT and SNEGSKA (reference sequence). The CDR3 spans 15 residues. CDR3 protein: CSASTSGRVTGELFF. The DNA of the CDR3 is TGCAGTGCTTCGACTAGCGGGAGGGTTACCGGGGAGCTGTTTTTT.

In its sample, this clonotype was seen a few times. The V and J genes are TRBV14 and TRBJ2-1; 7 positions agree with TRBD1. This CDR3 is built from 17 residues. The germline CDR1 and CDR2 sequences are SGHDN and FVKESK. After removal of 2 bases from V and 0 bases from J, the junction contained 7 bases not matched to a gene. This chain's CDR3 is CASSQTGVSSSYNEQFF. In nucleotides, the CDR3 is TGTGCCAGCAGCCAAACAGGGGTGTCGAGCTCCTACAATGAGCAGTTCTTC.

The chain carries TRBV11-2 and TRBJ2-3; D not resolved. The CDR3 covers 13 residues. CDR1 SGHAT and CDR2 FQNNGV come from the germline V gene. Trimming shortened V by 5 bases and J by 2 bases, and 8 bases separated the two germline ends. The CDR3 loop reads CASSRSHTDTQYF. CDR3 in DNA: TGTGCCAGCAGCCGAAGCCACACAGATACGCAGTATTTT.

In this sample, this clonotype turned up many times. This chain joins TRBV6-1 and TRBJ1-2; D uncertain. The CDR3 extends over 11 amino acids. The germline V gene encodes CDR1 MNHNS and CDR2 SASEGT. The V gene lost 6 bases and the J gene lost 2 bases, with 4 bases spanning the gap. CDR3 loop: CASRMNYGYTF. The CDR3 nucleotides are TGTGCCAGCAGAATGAACTATGGCTACACCTTC.

V and J are TRBV7-3 and TRBJ1-1; no clear D gene. The CDR3 runs to 13 residues. The V gene's germline CDR1 is SGHTA and CDR2 FQGTGA. The V and J ends lost 3 bases and 1 base respectively, with 6 bases between them. DNA of the CDR3: TGTGCCAGCAGCTTTACAACGAACACTGAAGCTTTCTTT. This encodes CASSFTTNTEAFF.

This clonotype was seen a few times. V and J are TRBV29-1 and TRBJ1-1, with 7 nucleotides matching TRBD1. The germline CDR1 and CDR2 sequences are SQVTM and ANQGSEA. The CDR3 is 14 residues long. The trim removed 6 bases at V and 1 base at J, leaving 8 bases unmatched. CDR3 sequence (DNA): TGCAGCGTCCGCGTACAGGGGAGGAACACTGAAGCTTTCTTT. This translates into CSVRVQGRNTEAFF.

In its sample, this clonotype was seen a few times. The chain recombines TRBV28 with TRBJ1-2; D is undetermined. Trimming pared 3 bases from V and 0 bases from J, leaving 11 bases between. Germline CDR1 and CDR2: MDHEN and SYDVKM. The CDR3 spans 15 residues. The CDR3 nucleotides are TGTGCCAGCAGTTTTGGGCTAAGGGCTAACTATGGCTACACCTTC. This codes for CASSFGLRANYGYTF.

This sequence joins TRBV7-2 and TRBJ2-4; tentatively, D is TRBD2 (6 bases). The CDR3 sequence is 14 residues long. CDR1 is SGHTA and CDR2 is FQGNSA in the germline V gene. V dropped 6 bases and J dropped 7 bases, with 16 bases sitting between them. The CDR3 nucleotides read TGTGCCAGCAGGAATAGCGGAGATCGTAACATTCAGTACTTC. Its translation is CASRNSGDRNIQYF.

The chain has TRBV19 and TRBJ2-4; the match to TRBD2 covers 10 bases. V was pared by 1 base and J by 4 bases, with 10 bases of the junction left unmatched. CDR3 size: 18 residues. The germline gives CDR1 LNHDA, CDR2 SQIVND (reference sequence). The CDR3 DNA reads as TGTGCCAGTAGTATAGTTCTAGCGGGGGCCCTGGGAAAAAACATTCAGTACTTC. This translates into CASSIVLAGALGKNIQYF.

This clonotype was seen repeatedly, ten times or more. The chain links TRBV12-5 to TRBJ1-1, with a possible D match to TRBD1 (5 bases). Germline V lookup: CDR1 LGHNT, CDR2 FRNRAP. V was trimmed by 5 bases and J by 3 bases, leaving 10 bases between them. The CDR3 runs to 13 residues. DNA for the CDR3: TGTGCTAGTGGTGCCAGGGAGGACACTGAAGCTTTCTTT. It is translated as CASGAREDTEAFF.

The rearrangement joins TRBV28 to TRBJ1-1, with unresolved D. V was trimmed by 4 bases and J by 1 base, leaving 10 bases between them. The CDR3 runs 14 residues. Germline V gene lookup returns CDR1 MDHEN and CDR2 SYDVKM. This chain's CDR3 is CASSSPGWNTEAFF. The CDR3 DNA follows: TGTGCCAGCAGTTCTCCGGGCTGGAACACTGAAGCTTTCTTT. Full variable domain (outside the CDR3, taken from reference TRBV28 and TRBJ1-1): DVKVTQSSRYLVKRTGEKVFLECVQDMDHENMFWYRQDPGLGLRLIYFSYDVKMKEKGDIPEGYSVSREKKERFSLILESASTNQTSMYLCASSSPGWNTEAFFGQGTRLTVV.

This clonotype was seen ten or more times. The V call is TRBV2, the J call TRBJ2-7, with 11 bases fitting TRBD2. The CDR3 extends over 14 amino acids. The germline V gene encodes CDR1 SNHLY and CDR2 FYNNEI. With V trimmed by 3 bases and J by 6 bases, 4 bases remained unmatched. The CDR3, as DNA: TGTGCCAGCAGTGATAGCGGGAGGGTGGCCGAGCAGTACTTC. It translates to CASSDSGRVAEQYF.

This clonotype was seen a handful of times. The chain uses TRBV5-4 and TRBJ2-3; D is ambiguous. With 1 base removed from V and 3 bases from J, the gap between germline ends came to 12 bases. CDR1 SGHNT and CDR2 YYREEE come from the germline V gene (reference sequence). This CDR3 comprises 15 residues. CDR3 nucleotides: TGTGCCAGCAGCTTGCAGCCGAAAGCGACAGATACGCAGTATTTT. It translates to CASSLQPKATDTQYF.

The table lists this clonotype with many counts. The chain employs TRBV4-2 and TRBJ2-4; 7 positions agree with TRBD2. CDR1 is LGHNA and CDR2 is YNFKEQ in the germline V gene. There are 18 residues in the CDR3. V was pared by 1 base and J by 0 bases, with 9 bases of the junction left unmatched. The CDR3 is CASSQVGTGGLAKNIQYF. The CDR3 DNA follows: TGTGCCAGCAGCCAAGTCGGCACGGGAGGACTAGCCAAAAACATTCAGTACTTC.

Ten or more counts support this clonotype. The rearrangement uses TRBV7-9 and TRBJ1-2, with TRBD1 identical over 11 bases. CDR3 length: 17 amino acids. Germline loops: CDR1 SEHNR, CDR2 FQNEAQ (reference sequence). Trimming took 5 bases from V and 6 from J; bases not matched to a gene: 14. CDR3 in amino acids: CASSVGTGGNPLHGYTF. Written as DNA, the CDR3 is TGTGCCAGCAGCGTTGGGACAGGGGGAAATCCTCTACATGGCTACACCTTC. The full variable domain, its missing parts supplied by reference TRBV7-9 and TRBJ1-2, is DTGVSQNPRHKITKRGQNVTFRCDPISEHNRLYWYRQTLGQGPEFLTYFQNEAQLEKSRLLSDRFSAERPKGSFSTLEIQRTEQGDSAMYLCASSVGTGGNPLHGYTFGSGTRLTVV.

This clonotype was observed at least ten times. The chain recombines TRBV5-1 with TRBJ2-1; 9 nucleotides match TRBD2. CDR1 SGHRS and CDR2 YFSETQ come from the germline V gene. The CDR3 runs to 14 residues. J was trimmed by 4 bases and V by 3 bases; bases with no gene match: 2. The CDR3 is CASSSSGNYNEQFF. The CDR3 DNA sequence: TGCGCCAGCAGCTCTAGCGGGAATTACAATGAGCAGTTCTTC.

In its sample, this clonotype was seen many times. V is TRBV3-1 and J is TRBJ2-1; D might be TRBD1 (5 bases). Germline V gives CDR1 LGHDT, CDR2 YNNKEL (reference sequence). The length of the CDR3 is 15 residues. Trimming cost V 2 bases and J 4 bases, with 12 bases left between them. Here the CDR3 reads CASSQSDREYNEQFF. CDR3 sequence (DNA): TGTGCCAGCAGCCAATCAGACAGAGAGTACAATGAGCAGTTCTTC.

The genes are TRBV20-1 and TRBJ2-7, with 7 bases that match TRBD1. CDR1 and CDR2 (germline): DFQATT, SNEGSKA (reference sequence). The CDR3 runs to 13 residues. The junction had 5 bases not matched to a gene; V was cut back by 3 bases and J by 3 bases. In nucleotides, the CDR3 is TGCAGTGCTAGCAACGGACAGGACTACGAGCAGTACTTC. It is translated as CSASNGQDYEQYF.

The V gene is TRBV5-1, the J gene TRBJ1-6; D is unclear. CDR3 size: 17 residues. CDR1 and CDR2 from the germline V gene are SGHRS and YFSETQ. V gave up 4 bases and J gave up 3 bases, with 17 bases separating them. The CDR3 DNA is TGCGCCAGCAGCCTAGGACCGCTCTCCCTCTATAATTCACCCCTCCACTTT. Protein: CASSLGPLSLYNSPLHF.

This clonotype was recorded many times. The V and J genes are TRBV5-1 and TRBJ1-1; D remains ambiguous. There are 15 residues in the CDR3. V lost 1 base and J lost 1, with 11 bases in between. The germline V gene has CDR1 SGHRS and CDR2 YFSETQ. CDR3 coding DNA: TGCGCCAGCAGCTTGTCAGCATCAAAGAACACTGAAGCTTTCTTT. This codes for CASSLSASKNTEAFF.

In its sample, this clonotype was seen a few times. V is TRBV6-1 and J is TRBJ1-1, with 7 bases identical to TRBD1. After removal of 7 bases from V and 0 bases from J, the junction contained 8 bases not matched to a gene. CDR3 length: 15 amino acids. CDR1 and CDR2 (germline): MNHNS, SASEGT. Here the CDR3 reads CASTPTDRLNTEAFF. In DNA form, the CDR3 reads TGTGCCAGCACTCCTACGGACAGGCTGAACACTGAAGCTTTCTTT.

This clonotype was seen only a few times. V is TRBV5-4 and J is TRBJ1-1, with TRBD1 identical over 8 bases. The CDR3 spans 15 residues. J gave up 8 bases and V 6 bases, and 15 bases lay outside the gene matches. The germline CDR1 and CDR2 sequences are SGHNT and YYREEE (reference sequence). CDR3 amino acids: CASNPDRGRDLEAFF. The CDR3 nucleotides are TGTGCCAGCAACCCCGACAGGGGCCGTGATCTCGAAGCTTTCTTT.

This clonotype came up many times. J is TRBJ1-3 and V is TRBV7-9; D is unclear. The V gene lost 3 bases and the J gene lost 1 base, with 10 bases spanning the gap. The germline V gene has CDR1 SEHNR and CDR2 FQNEAQ (reference sequence). This CDR3 comprises 15 residues. Here the CDR3 reads CASSLRQASGNTIYF. The CDR3 DNA reads as TGTGCCAGCAGCTTGAGGCAGGCTTCTGGAAACACCATATATTTT. The full variable domain, with the rest looked up from reference TRBV7-9 and TRBJ1-3, is DTGVSQNPRHKITKRGQNVTFRCDPISEHNRLYWYRQTLGQGPEFLTYFQNEAQLEKSRLLSDRFSAERPKGSFSTLEIQRTEQGDSAMYLCASSLRQASGNTIYFGEGSWLTVV.

This clonotype was counted between two and nine times. The V gene is TRBV20-1, the J gene TRBJ2-5, with TRBD1 matching 8 bases. The V gene's germline CDR1 is DFQATT and CDR2 SNEGSKA (reference sequence). This CDR3 has 14 residues. The junction had 9 bases not matched to a gene; V was cut back by 0 bases and J by 9 bases. CDR3 in DNA: TGCAGTGCTAGAGATAGCCAGGGGGCATCGGCCCAGTACTTC. Translation gives CSARDSQGASAQYF.

This clonotype was detected only a few times. CDR3 in DNA: TGTGCCAGCAGCCAAGCAGCGGGGGCCTACAATGAGCAGTTCTTC. Protein sequence: CASSQAAGAYNEQFF. The V and J genes are TRBV3-1 and TRBJ2-1, with 8 bases identical to TRBD2. This CDR3 is built from 15 residues. The germline gives CDR1 LGHDT, CDR2 YNNKEL (reference sequence). With 1 base clipped from V and 2 bases from J, the junction kept 1 base outside the gene matches.

V gene TRBV30 combines with J gene TRBJ2-6; D unresolved. Germline-derived CDR1 and CDR2 are GTSNPN and SVGIG (reference sequence). V gave up 4 bases and J gave up 1 base, with 8 bases separating them. CDR3 length: 14 amino acids. CDR3 bases: TGTGCCTGGACCTGGGGTTCTGGGGCCAACGTCCTGACTTTC. Residues: CAWTWGSGANVLTF.

This clonotype was found a few times. The chain is built from TRBV5-4 and TRBJ2-3; the D gene could be TRBD1 or TRBD2 (6 bases each). Trimming shortened V by 2 bases and J by 2 bases, and 15 bases separated the two germline ends. From germline, CDR1 is SGHNT and CDR2 YYREEE (reference sequence). This CDR3 region has 16 residues. The CDR3 region is CASSLLGGRDTDTQYF. The CDR3, as DNA: TGTGCCAGCAGCTTACTGGGGGGCCGGGACACAGATACGCAGTATTTT.

This clonotype came up a few times. The rearrangement links TRBV30 to TRBJ2-1; D may correspond to TRBD1 or TRBD2 (5 bases each). Trimming left V 0 bases short and J 5 bases short, with 11 bases between. This CDR3 region has 14 residues. Germline-derived CDR1 and CDR2 are GTSNPN and SVGIG (reference sequence). The chain's CDR3 is CAWSVWGSNNEQFF. CDR3 bases: TGTGCCTGGAGTGTCTGGGGGTCCAACAATGAGCAGTTCTTC.

The chain employs TRBV11-2 and TRBJ2-1; 8 nucleotides agree with TRBD2. The CDR3 sequence is 18 residues long. V dropped 0 bases and J dropped 7; count of bases not matched to a gene: 14. Germline values: CDR1 SGHAT, CDR2 FQNNGV. The CDR3 bases are TGTGCCAGCAGCTTAGAGCGGTGGGGTAGCGGGATGGTAAATGAGCAGTTCTTC. Protein product: CASSLERWGSGMVNEQFF.

The chain joins TRBV5-5 to TRBJ2-1; no reliable D call. The CDR3 length is 12 residues. V lost 2 bases and J lost 7, with 7 bases in between. The germline V gene encodes CDR1 SGHKS and CDR2 YYEKEE (reference sequence). The CDR3 DNA sequence: TGTGCCAGCAGCTTAATAGTAAATGAGCAGTTCTTC. Amino acids: CASSLIVNEQFF.